The TCR beta chain described here comes from a study of cytomegalovirus exposure and HLA in healthy donors. Turning to the study itself: An analysis done earlier identified more than 100 million unique TCR beta sequences from about 179 million T cells.

Study findings and constraints: Some V segments, TRBV6-2 and TRBV6-3 among them, were indistinguishable and were therefore excluded. It was likely that a cluster of highly shared sequence variants was a sequencing artifact. Using a false discovery rate of 0.05, a later analysis showed that 15,000 to 20,000 TCR beta sequences were associated with HLA alleles.

A multiplex PCR was run with 60 Vbeta primers and 13 Jbeta primers. Clones were read by immunoSEQ multiplex PCR, and TCRdb kept only the in-frame ones, dropping some. The table has roughly 200,000 clones, roughly 80% seen once. As concerns this clone: Its matching antigen is unknown.

CDR3 length: 15 amino acids. Germline CDR1 and CDR2: SGHRS and YFSETQ. V was pared by 5 bases and J by 2 bases, with 3 bases of the junction left unmatched. Sample: PBMCs. The chain couples TRBV5-1 to TRBJ1-6; 8 bases line up with TRBD1. The sequence derives from a woman younger than 45 in good health and CMV-seropositive. The CDR3, as DNA: TGCGCCAGCAGGACAGGGGTTGCCTATAATTCACCCCTCCACTTT. Encoded protein: CASRTGVAYNSPLHF.